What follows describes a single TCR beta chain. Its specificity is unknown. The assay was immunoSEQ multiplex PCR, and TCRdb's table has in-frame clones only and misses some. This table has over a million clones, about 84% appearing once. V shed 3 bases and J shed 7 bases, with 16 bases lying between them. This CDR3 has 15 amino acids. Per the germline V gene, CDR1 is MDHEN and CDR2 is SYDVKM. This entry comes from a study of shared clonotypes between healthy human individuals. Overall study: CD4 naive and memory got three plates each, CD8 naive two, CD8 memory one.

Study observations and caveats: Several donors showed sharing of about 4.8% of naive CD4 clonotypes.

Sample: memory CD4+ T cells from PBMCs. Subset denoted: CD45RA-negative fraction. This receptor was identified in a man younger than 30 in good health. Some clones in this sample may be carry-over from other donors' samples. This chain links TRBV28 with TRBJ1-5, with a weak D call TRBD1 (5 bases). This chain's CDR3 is CASSFPGRLRQPQHF. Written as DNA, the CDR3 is TGTGCCAGCAGTTTCCCAGGGCGCCTACGACAGCCCCAGCATTTT.